Listed below are T cell receptor beta chains from one sample, sequenced in a study of T-cell memory formation after mild COVID-19. Each CDR3 protein is one row after TCRdb ran MiXCR on the 5' RACE reads. The sample consists of more than 150,000 distinct CDR3 sequences, around a sixth of them appearing once. Sequencing used PBMCs or a T cell subset sorted from them (not recorded which). The receptor set was obtained from a young man who had mild COVID-19 (a few samples of this study predate the infection). Cell type and time point are not known. The CDR3 runs from the conserved cysteine through the conserved F or W. A D gene is named only where the DNA matches it firmly. A row's size may be missing; if present it is once, few, many or a size class.

d_gene: TRBD2; v_gene: TRBV5-1; len: 15; j_gene: TRBJ2-1; abundance: NA; CDR3nt: TGCGCCAGCAGCTTGGGTAGCGGGGGGCACGATGAGCAGTTCTTC; CDR3aa: CASSLGSGGHDEQFF
d_gene: NA; v_gene: TRBV6-5; len: 17; j_gene: TRBJ1-5; abundance: few; CDR3nt: TGTGCCAGCAGTTACTCCGTGCCGGGACGGGGAAATCAGCCCCAGCATTTT; CDR3aa: CASSYSVPGRGNQPQHF
d_gene: NA; v_gene: TRBV3-1; len: 15; j_gene: TRBJ1-2; abundance: many; CDR3nt: TGTGCCAGCAGCCAAACAGGGACCAGTCCGGGAGGCTACACCTTC; CDR3aa: CASSQTGTSPGGYTF
d_gene: NA; v_gene: TRBV7-2; len: 16; j_gene: TRBJ1-4; abundance: few; CDR3nt: TGTGCCAGCAGCCGATTAGGTCCGGGTGGAGGGGAAAAACTGTTTTTT; CDR3aa: CASSRLGPGGGEKLFF
d_gene: NA; v_gene: TRBV7-6; len: 14; j_gene: TRBJ2-5; abundance: NA; CDR3nt: TGTGCCAGCAGCTTTGCGTACGACTTGGGGACCCAGTACTTC; CDR3aa: CASSFAYDLGTQYF
d_gene: NA; v_gene: TRBV5-1; len: 14; j_gene: TRBJ2-1; abundance: NA; CDR3nt: TGCGCCAGCACCAGCGCCGGGGCGGGGAATGAGCAGTTCTTC; CDR3aa: CASTSAGAGNEQFF
d_gene: NA; v_gene: TRBV11-2; len: 22; j_gene: TRBJ2-3; abundance: NA; CDR3nt: TGTGCCAGCAGCTTAGACGTGGCGGGTAGCGGCCCCATGCCCGATCCGACAGATACGCAGTATTTT; CDR3aa: CASSLDVAGSGPMPDPTDTQYF
d_gene: TRBD1; v_gene: TRBV4-1; len: 16; j_gene: TRBJ2-1; abundance: NA; CDR3nt: TGCGCCAGCAGCCAACTCCCGGGACAGGGCTTCAATGAGCAGTTCTTC; CDR3aa: CASSQLPGQGFNEQFF
d_gene: TRBD1; v_gene: TRBV9; len: 13; j_gene: TRBJ1-4; abundance: NA; CDR3nt: TGTGCCAGCAGCGCCGGGACAGTTGAAAAACTGTTTTTT; CDR3aa: CASSAGTVEKLFF
d_gene: NA; v_gene: TRBV6-2/TRBV6-3; len: 16; j_gene: TRBJ1-1; abundance: NA; CDR3nt: TGTGCCAGCAGAGATCGCACCACAGCTTTTAACACTGAAGCTTTCTTT; CDR3aa: CASRDRTTAFNTEAFF
d_gene: TRBD1; v_gene: TRBV12-3/TRBV12-4; len: 15; j_gene: TRBJ1-1; abundance: few; CDR3nt: TGTGCCAGCAGTCGCCCGGGACAGGGGACCACTGAAGCTTTCTTT; CDR3aa: CASSRPGQGTTEAFF
d_gene: NA; v_gene: TRBV7-2; len: 14; j_gene: TRBJ2-7; abundance: NA; CDR3nt: TGTGCCAGCAGCTTAGCGACAGGAATCTACGAGCAGTACTTC; CDR3aa: CASSLATGIYEQYF
d_gene: TRBD2; v_gene: TRBV20-1; len: 14; j_gene: TRBJ2-3; abundance: NA; CDR3nt: TGCAGTGGGGCCCGAACTAGCGGCACAGATACGCAGTATTTT; CDR3aa: CSGARTSGTDTQYF
d_gene: NA; v_gene: TRBV7-2; len: 14; j_gene: TRBJ1-1; abundance: NA; CDR3nt: TGTGCCAGCAGCTTAGCGGGTTTGCACACTGAAGCTTTCTTT; CDR3aa: CASSLAGLHTEAFF
d_gene: TRBD2; v_gene: TRBV5-1; len: 16; j_gene: TRBJ2-3; abundance: NA; CDR3nt: TGCGCCAGCAGCTTGGATAGCGGGGGGAATGCAGATACGCAGTATTTT; CDR3aa: CASSLDSGGNADTQYF
d_gene: NA; v_gene: TRBV29-1; len: 13; j_gene: TRBJ1-1; abundance: NA; CDR3nt: TGCAGCGTTGAGGGCGTGGGGAACACTGAAGCTTTCTTT; CDR3aa: CSVEGVGNTEAFF
d_gene: NA; v_gene: TRBV7-6; len: 15; j_gene: TRBJ2-2; abundance: NA; CDR3nt: TGTGCCAGCAGCTTACGGCCAGTCTCCCCCGGGGAGCTGTTTTTT; CDR3aa: CASSLRPVSPGELFF
d_gene: NA; v_gene: TRBV20-1; len: 15; j_gene: TRBJ2-1; abundance: few; CDR3nt: TGCAGTGCTGGAGGCAGGCTAGGGGTTTGGGATGAGCAGTTCTTC; CDR3aa: CSAGGRLGVWDEQFF
d_gene: TRBD1; v_gene: TRBV25-1; len: 15; j_gene: TRBJ1-4; abundance: NA; CDR3nt: TGTGACAGCAGTGCACGACAGGGTTGGGAAGAAAAACTGTTTTTT; CDR3aa: CDSSARQGWEEKLFF
d_gene: TRBD1; v_gene: TRBV4-3; len: 19; j_gene: TRBJ1-4; abundance: NA; CDR3nt: TGCGCCAGCAGCCAAGATCAGGGGACAGGGGTATCAACTAATGAAAAACTGTTTTTT; CDR3aa: CASSQDQGTGVSTNEKLFF
d_gene: NA; v_gene: TRBV5-1; len: 15; j_gene: TRBJ1-1; abundance: NA; CDR3nt: TGCGCCAGCAGCTTGAGGGGCATGGGAGGCACTGAAGCTTTCTTT; CDR3aa: CASSLRGMGGTEAFF
d_gene: NA; v_gene: TRBV7-2; len: 13; j_gene: TRBJ1-4; abundance: NA; CDR3nt: TGTGCCAGCAGCTTAGGGGTAATTGGAAAACTGTTTTTT; CDR3aa: CASSLGVIGKLFF
d_gene: NA; v_gene: TRBV20-1; len: 16; j_gene: TRBJ2-3; abundance: NA; CDR3nt: TGCAGTGCTAGAGATTATCAGCGCGCTAGCACAGATACGCAGTATTTT; CDR3aa: CSARDYQRASTDTQYF
d_gene: NA; v_gene: TRBV6-4; len: 14; j_gene: TRBJ1-1; abundance: NA; CDR3nt: TGTGCCAGCAGTGCGGGAGGGGTGAACACTGAAGCTTTCTTT; CDR3aa: CASSAGGVNTEAFF
d_gene: NA; v_gene: TRBV6-5; len: 21; j_gene: TRBJ1-1; abundance: NA; CDR3nt: TGTGCCAGCAGTTATTCCCATCTCCGTCGGGGCCTTTCGATCTTAAACACTGAAGCTTTCTTT; CDR3aa: CASSYSHLRRGLSILNTEAFF
d_gene: TRBD1; v_gene: TRBV5-1; len: 16; j_gene: TRBJ2-3; abundance: NA; CDR3nt: TGCGCCAGCAGCTTGGTCCGGACAGGGGGAAGAGATACGCAGTATTTT; CDR3aa: CASSLVRTGGRDTQYF
d_gene: NA; v_gene: TRBV20-1; len: 14; j_gene: TRBJ2-3; abundance: NA; CDR3nt: TGCAGTGCCAGGCCCTCTGAAGGCACAGATACGCAGTATTTT; CDR3aa: CSARPSEGTDTQYF
d_gene: NA; v_gene: TRBV6-1; len: 14; j_gene: TRBJ2-5; abundance: few; CDR3nt: NA; CDR3aa: CASSTSAGQETQYF
d_gene: NA; v_gene: TRBV4-2; len: 15; j_gene: TRBJ2-3; abundance: few; CDR3nt: TGTGCCAGCAGCCAAATAGCGGTCCGCACAGATACGCAGTATTTT; CDR3aa: CASSQIAVRTDTQYF
d_gene: TRBD1; v_gene: TRBV3-1; len: 14; j_gene: TRBJ2-7; abundance: few; CDR3nt: TGTGCCAGCAGCTACTGGACAGGATCCTACGAGCAGTACTTC; CDR3aa: CASSYWTGSYEQYF
d_gene: NA; v_gene: TRBV11-2; len: 13; j_gene: TRBJ1-2; abundance: few; CDR3nt: TGTGCCAGCAGCTTAGATGCCGTGGTCCCGGCCCTCTTC; CDR3aa: CASSLDAVVPALF
d_gene: NA; v_gene: TRBV23-1; len: 11; j_gene: TRBJ2-3; abundance: few; CDR3nt: TGCGCCAGCAGTCAATCATATGGGCAGTATTTT; CDR3aa: CASSQSYGQYF
d_gene: NA; v_gene: TRBV20-1; len: 15; j_gene: TRBJ2-3; abundance: NA; CDR3nt: TGCAGTGCTAGAAATTACGGAGCCGTCGCAGATACGCAGTATTTT; CDR3aa: CSARNYGAVADTQYF
d_gene: NA; v_gene: TRBV29-1; len: 13; j_gene: TRBJ1-1; abundance: NA; CDR3nt: TGCAGCGTTGAAGAGGTTTTCAGCACTGAAGCTTTCTTT; CDR3aa: CSVEEVFSTEAFF
d_gene: NA; v_gene: TRBV10-3; len: 15; j_gene: TRBJ1-4; abundance: few; CDR3nt: TGTGCCATCAGTGGTGGCCTGGTACAGGCGGAGAAACTGTTTTTT; CDR3aa: CAISGGLVQAEKLFF
d_gene: NA; v_gene: TRBV5-1; len: 13; j_gene: TRBJ1-2; abundance: many; CDR3nt: TGCGCCAGCAGCTACGGAGGGAACTATGGCTACACCTTC; CDR3aa: CASSYGGNYGYTF
d_gene: NA; v_gene: TRBV5-1; len: 16; j_gene: TRBJ1-1; abundance: NA; CDR3nt: TGCGCCAGCAGCTTTGGGGGCGGCCGGGTGAACACTGAAGCTTTCTTT; CDR3aa: CASSFGGGRVNTEAFF
d_gene: TRBD1; v_gene: TRBV18; len: 13; j_gene: TRBJ2-5; abundance: NA; CDR3nt: TGTGCCAGCTCACCACGGGACAGCGAGACCCAGTACTTC; CDR3aa: CASSPRDSETQYF
d_gene: TRBD1; v_gene: TRBV18; len: 14; j_gene: TRBJ2-7; abundance: few; CDR3nt: TGTGCCAGCTCACCAGACAGGGCTTCCGACGAGCAGTACTTC; CDR3aa: CASSPDRASDEQYF
d_gene: NA; v_gene: TRBV6-1; len: 13; j_gene: TRBJ2-1; abundance: NA; CDR3nt: TGTGCCACCCGAGGAGCAGGGAGGAATGAGCAGTTCTTC; CDR3aa: CATRGAGRNEQFF
d_gene: NA; v_gene: TRBV12-3/TRBV12-4; len: 15; j_gene: TRBJ2-3; abundance: NA; CDR3nt: TGTGCCAGCAGCCGCCGGGAGACGGTCACAGATACGCAGTATTTT; CDR3aa: CASSRRETVTDTQYF
d_gene: NA; v_gene: TRBV12-3/TRBV12-4; len: 13; j_gene: TRBJ1-5; abundance: many; CDR3nt: TGTGCCAGCAGTTTTTCCGGGGGACAGCCCCAGCATTTT; CDR3aa: CASSFSGGQPQHF
d_gene: NA; v_gene: TRBV5-1; len: 13; j_gene: TRBJ2-5; abundance: few; CDR3nt: TGCGCCAGCAGCTCCCCGGGGGTAGAGACCCAGTACTTC; CDR3aa: CASSSPGVETQYF
d_gene: NA; v_gene: TRBV20-1; len: 14; j_gene: TRBJ2-7; abundance: NA; CDR3nt: TGCAGTGCCGTGGTGTGGGGGCCGGAGAGCGAGCAGTACTTC; CDR3aa: CSAVVWGPESEQYF
d_gene: NA; v_gene: TRBV11-1; len: 17; j_gene: TRBJ2-1; abundance: once; CDR3nt: TGTGCCAGCAGCTCCTCCCCCCTACAGGGATGGTTGATGGAGCAGTTCTTC; CDR3aa: CASSSSPLQGWLMEQFF
d_gene: NA; v_gene: TRBV7-8; len: 17; j_gene: TRBJ2-1; abundance: few; CDR3nt: TGTGCCAGCAGCTTGGCATGGGGGCTTAGCTCCTACAATGAGCAGTTCTTC; CDR3aa: CASSLAWGLSSYNEQFF
d_gene: NA; v_gene: TRBV28; len: 12; j_gene: TRBJ2-3; abundance: NA; CDR3nt: TGTGCCAGCCTACAGGGTACAGATACGCAGTATTTT; CDR3aa: CASLQGTDTQYF
d_gene: NA; v_gene: TRBV11-1; len: 15; j_gene: TRBJ1-1; abundance: once; CDR3nt: TGTGCCAGCAGCTTACTTCGGGCCCTGAACACTGAAGCTTTCTTT; CDR3aa: CASSLLRALNTEAFF
d_gene: NA; v_gene: TRBV20-1; len: 12; j_gene: TRBJ2-3; abundance: NA; CDR3nt: TGCAGTGCTGGCCCAAAAACAGATACGCAGTATTTT; CDR3aa: CSAGPKTDTQYF
d_gene: NA; v_gene: TRBV18; len: 12; j_gene: TRBJ2-3; abundance: NA; CDR3nt: TGTGCCAGCTCACTTCAGGGTCGCACGCAGTATTTT; CDR3aa: CASSLQGRTQYF
d_gene: NA; v_gene: TRBV5-1; len: 15; j_gene: TRBJ1-2; abundance: NA; CDR3nt: TGCGCCAGCAGCTTGGTCACCGGGACACCCCATGGCTACACCTTC; CDR3aa: CASSLVTGTPHGYTF